The 16 T cell receptor beta chains given below trace back to one sample, sequenced in a study of T-cell reconstitution after alpha-beta-depleted transplantation in children listed by TCRdb under 2016. The treatment or condition label here, explained by the study, means: allogeneic hematopoietic cell transplantation with graft depleted of TCRalphabeta T cells and CD19 B cells. Libraries were made using PCR. The data were produced on an Illumina HiSeq 2500. Molecular barcoding was employed in the preparation of TCR libraries, with unique molecular identifiers being used to normalize TCRbeta repertoire quantification. TCRdb reprocessing: public reads trimmed at Q25 with fastp, clones called with MiXCR, in-frame beta chains kept. Entries are consolidated by CDR3 protein sequence, retaining the most common genes and DNA. The sample includes about 400,000 distinct CDR3 sequences, with 16% observed a single time. Just under 30% of the sample lies in the top ten.

This specimen was PBMCs, mostly from graft donor cells, taken 360 days after TCRalphabeta/CD19-depleted stem cell transplant. The receptors were gathered from a boy less than two years old who had a stem cell transplant for Wiskott-Aldrich syndrome, so the T cells may come from the graft donor.

This clonotype was counted between two and nine times. The V and J genes are TRBV11-2 and TRBJ2-5; D may be TRBD2 (6 bases). Germline CDR1 and CDR2: SGHAT and FQNNGV. This CDR3 contains 12 residues. Trimming took 6 bases from V and 5 from J, leaving 10 bases between them. CDR3 sequence reads: CASRTAGETQYF. In DNA form, the CDR3 reads TGTGCCAGCAGGACGGCGGGGGAGACCCAGTACTTC.

This clonotype was observed a handful of times. The chain employs TRBV20-1 and TRBJ2-1; 14 positions agree with TRBD2. Germline-derived CDR1 and CDR2 are DFQATT and SNEGSKA (reference sequence). The V and J ends lost 3 bases and 6 bases, in that order; junction bases with no gene match: 7. The length of the CDR3 is 16 residues. The chain's CDR3 is CSASDETSGGANEQFF. In nucleotides, the CDR3 is TGCAGTGCTAGTGACGAGACTAGCGGGGGGGCCAATGAGCAGTTCTTC.

Ten or more counts support this clonotype. The rearrangement uses TRBV4-3 and TRBJ1-6; D not resolved. CDR3 length: 13 residues. Per germline, CDR1 LGHNA and CDR2 YSLEER. V shed 0 bases and J shed 14 bases, with 11 bases lying between them. CDR3 coding DNA: TGCGCCAGCAGCCAAGAGGTAGCAGCCACCCTCCACTTT. Protein product: CASSQEVAATLHF.

This clonotype was recorded at least ten times. V gene TRBV9 combines with J gene TRBJ2-5; D is tentatively TRBD1 or TRBD2 (5 bases each). CDR1 and CDR2 from the germline V gene are SGDLS and YYNGEE. Trimming left V 4 bases short and J 1 base short, with 11 bases between. This CDR3 region has 14 residues. The CDR3 nucleotides read TGTGCCAGCAGCCCATCCGGGACCCAAGAGACCCAGTACTTC. This sequence encodes CASSPSGTQETQYF.

V usage is TRBV20-1 and J usage is TRBJ2-5, with D tentatively TRBD2 (7 bases). The CDR3 runs 17 residues. Germline CDR1 DFQATT, CDR2 SNEGSKA (reference sequence). V lost 3 bases, J lost 3 bases, and 23 bases lay in between. CDR3 protein: CSASRWGRREQEETQYF. CDR3 DNA: TGCAGTGCTAGTCGCTGGGGGCGGCGGGAGCAAGAAGAGACCCAGTACTTC.

This clonotype has only a few counts. The chain joins TRBV28 to TRBJ2-7; weak D call: TRBD2 (7 bases). The CDR3 is 14 amino acids. Trimming removed 3 bases from V and 4 bases from J, with 13 bases in between. From germline, CDR1 is MDHEN and CDR2 SYDVKM. The CDR3 DNA reads TGTGCCAGCAGTTTGACGGGGGGCCAGTACGAGCAGTACTTC. It yields the protein CASSLTGGQYEQYF.

The chain is built from TRBV12-3 or TRBV12-4 and TRBJ2-2; a possible D gene is TRBD1 (6 bases). The CDR3 totals 13 residues. Trimming stripped 6 bases from V and 8 bases from J, with 13 bases between. CDR3 coding DNA: TGTGCCAGCAGACCCTCGACAGGTGGGGAGCTGTTTTTT. This gives the protein CASRPSTGGELFF.

This clonotype was picked up a small number of times. The genes are TRBV5-5 and TRBJ2-1, with TRBD2 matching 10 bases. V trimming: 3 bases; J trimming: 5 bases; junction bases outside the gene matches: 8. Germline V lookup: CDR1 SGHKS, CDR2 YYEKEE (reference sequence). The CDR3 consists of 16 residues. Here the CDR3 DNA reads TGTGCCAGCAGCTCCTCCGGGACTAGCGACCACAATGAGCAGTTCTTC. This translates into CASSSSGTSDHNEQFF.

This chain uses TRBV7-9 with TRBJ2-3, with D perhaps matching TRBD1 or TRBD2 (5 bases each). Germline-derived CDR1 and CDR2 are SEHNR and FQNEAQ (reference sequence). Trimming took 4 bases from V and 1 from J, leaving 15 bases between them. CDR3 size: 16 residues. DNA of the CDR3: TGTGCCAGCAGCTCCGTGAGGGGATCGGGCACAGATACGCAGTATTTT. It encodes CASSSVRGSGTDTQYF.

This clonotype was seen many times. The gene calls are TRBV7-2 and TRBJ2-7; a possible D gene is TRBD2 (5 bases). This CDR3 has 13 amino acids. Germline CDR1 and CDR2: SGHTA and FQGNSA. V lost 10 bases and J lost 1, with 14 bases in between. The CDR3 nucleotides are TGTGCCACCTCAGAGGGAAGGTCCTACGAGCAGTACTTC. Amino acids: CATSEGRSYEQYF.

The chain has TRBV5-1 and TRBJ2-1; 8 bases fit TRBD2. From germline, CDR1 is SGHRS and CDR2 YFSETQ. Trimming removed 2 bases from V and 3 bases from J; junction bases left unmatched: 4. CDR3 size: 15 residues. The DNA for the CDR3 is TGCGCCAGCAGCTTTGCGCGGGAGGTCTACAATGAGCAGTTCTTC. It is translated as CASSFAREVYNEQFF.

The chain combines TRBV12-3 or TRBV12-4 with TRBJ2-6; D is perhaps TRBD2 (6 bases). The CDR3 has 16 amino acids. Trimming pared 4 bases from V and 0 bases from J, leaving 10 bases between. The CDR3 DNA sequence: TGTGCCAGCAGTTCGACTAGGAGCTCTGGGGCCAACGTCCTGACTTTC. It codes for CASSSTRSSGANVLTF.

The chain has TRBV12-3 or TRBV12-4 and TRBJ1-5, with a tentative D call TRBD1 (5 bases). V was cut by 6 bases and J by 0 bases, with 9 bases left in between. The CDR3 contains 14 residues. The CDR3 loop reads CASSWDLSNQPQHF. CDR3 bases: TGTGCCAGCAGCTGGGACCTTAGCAATCAGCCCCAGCATTTT.

This clonotype was seen a few times. V is TRBV20-1 and J is TRBJ2-7, with a tentative D call TRBD1 (5 bases). The CDR3 has 13 residues. The germline V gene encodes CDR1 DFQATT and CDR2 SNEGSKA (reference sequence). V was pared by 5 bases and J by 1 base, with 12 bases between. This chain's CDR3 is CSAGQGLSYEQYF. The DNA of the CDR3 is TGCAGTGCTGGGCAGGGTCTGTCCTACGAGCAGTACTTC.

This chain links TRBV7-9 with TRBJ2-6, with D maybe TRBD1 (5 bases). CDR3 length: 17 residues. Germline V gene sequence: CDR1 SEHNR, CDR2 FQNEAQ (reference sequence). V was clipped by 5 bases and J by 0 bases, with 14 bases between them. As DNA, the CDR3 is TGTGCCAGCAGCGTCTCTTTAGGACACTCTGGGGCCAACGTCCTGACTTTC. Its translation: CASSVSLGHSGANVLTF.

The J gene is TRBJ1-2, the V gene TRBV18; D is perhaps TRBD1 (6 bases). Trimming took 8 bases from V and 0 from J, leaving 10 bases between them. Germline assignment: CDR1 KGHSH and CDR2 LQKENI. The CDR3 extends over 13 amino acids. The CDR3 here is CASARTANYGYTF. DNA of the CDR3: TGTGCCAGCGCGCGGACAGCTAACTATGGCTACACCTTC.